This T cell receptor (beta chain) comes out of a study of blood T cell repertoires in COVID-19. Background on the study: Donors in the United States, Italy and Spain gave samples during acute or convalescent COVID-19. PBMCs, B-cell-depleted T cells, or T cells provided the cDNA or gDNA that made up the material.

In the original analysis: How many nucleated cells were present was estimated from reference gene primer amplification. The data were produced by immunoSEQ multiplex PCR, yet TCRdb's version contains in-frame clones alone and is incomplete. That table supplies the V and J calls and clone size; D and trimming were determined from the DNA. The sample includes about 64,000 clones, 86% of them seen just once. Trimming at V came to 0 bases and at J to 3 bases, leaving 3 bases not matched to a gene. CDR3 length: 15 residues. Germline V gene lookup returns CDR1 SGHRS and CDR2 YFSETQ. The chain joins TRBV5-1 to TRBJ2-3; 8 bases line up with TRBD1. The receptor comes from a middle-aged man with active COVID-19. The sample was peripheral blood. The CDR3 protein is CASSLVTGATDTQYF. CDR3 in DNA: TGCGCCAGCAGCTTGGTGACAGGGGCGACAGATACGCAGTATTTT.